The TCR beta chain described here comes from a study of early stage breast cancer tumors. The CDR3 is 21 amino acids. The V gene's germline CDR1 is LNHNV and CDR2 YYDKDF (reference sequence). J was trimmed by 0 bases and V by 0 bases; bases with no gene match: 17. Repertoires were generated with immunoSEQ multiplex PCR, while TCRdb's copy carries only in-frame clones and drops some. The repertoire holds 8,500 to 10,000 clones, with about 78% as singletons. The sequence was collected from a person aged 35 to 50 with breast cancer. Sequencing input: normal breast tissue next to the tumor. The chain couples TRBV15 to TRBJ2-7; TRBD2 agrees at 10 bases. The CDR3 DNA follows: TGTGCCACCAGCAGAGATGTGGGGATCAGAGCGGGAGGGCCAATCTCCTACGAGCAGTACTTC. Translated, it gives CATSRDVGIRAGGPISYEQYF. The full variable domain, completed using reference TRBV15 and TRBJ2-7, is DAMVIQNPRYQVTQFGKPVTLSCSQTLNHNVMYWYQQKSSQAPKLLFHYYDKDFNNEADTPDNFQSRRPNTSFCFLDIRSPGLGDTAMYLCATSRDVGIRAGGPISYEQYFGPGTRLTVT.